One TCR beta chain is described in this entry. The entry originates in a study of blood T cells in healthy people across ages. Then a second PCR, running about 7 to 11 cycles, was carried out with a sample-barcoded 5' primer and a J-beta primer mix. TCRdb used MiXCR to reprocess the 5' RACE reads, holding one entry per CDR3 protein. This table has about 800,000 distinct CDR3 sequences, around 25% appearing once. CDR3 length: 15 residues. V shed 4 bases, J shed 9 bases, and the junction held 10 bases outside the gene matches. Germline V gene data show CDR1 as LGHNA and CDR2 as YSLEER. The same data also contributed to another study, on T cells of mothers and their children.

Input material: blood. The clonotype originates from a boy between 10 and 17 years old in good health. The chain uses TRBV4-3 and TRBJ2-1; 9 positions agree with TRBD2. This CDR3 reads CASSPGLANGSEQFF. For the CDR3, the DNA is TGCGCCAGCAGCCCCGGACTAGCGAACGGAAGTGAGCAGTTCTTC.